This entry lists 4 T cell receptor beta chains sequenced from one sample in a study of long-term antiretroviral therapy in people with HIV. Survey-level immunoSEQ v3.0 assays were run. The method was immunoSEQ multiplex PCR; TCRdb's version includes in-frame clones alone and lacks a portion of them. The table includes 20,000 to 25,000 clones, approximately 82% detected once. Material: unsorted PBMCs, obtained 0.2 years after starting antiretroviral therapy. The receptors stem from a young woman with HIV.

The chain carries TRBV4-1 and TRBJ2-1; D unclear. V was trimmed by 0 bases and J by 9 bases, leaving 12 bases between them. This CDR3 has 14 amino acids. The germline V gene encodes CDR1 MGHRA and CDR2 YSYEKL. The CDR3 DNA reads TGCGCCAGCAGCCAAGATCATATGGGCAGTGAGCAGTTCTTC. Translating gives CASSQDHMGSEQFF.

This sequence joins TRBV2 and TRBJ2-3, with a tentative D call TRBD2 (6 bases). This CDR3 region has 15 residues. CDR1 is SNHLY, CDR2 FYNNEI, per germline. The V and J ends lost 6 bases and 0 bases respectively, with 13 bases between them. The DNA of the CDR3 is TGTGCCAGCAGCCCAGGGCGGGGAAGCACAGATACGCAGTATTTT. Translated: CASSPGRGSTDTQYF.

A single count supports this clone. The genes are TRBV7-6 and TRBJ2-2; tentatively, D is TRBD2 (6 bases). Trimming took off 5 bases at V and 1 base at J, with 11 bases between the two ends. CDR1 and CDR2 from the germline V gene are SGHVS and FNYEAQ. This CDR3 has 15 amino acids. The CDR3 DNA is TGTGCCAGCAGCCCCCCGGGACTGAACACCGGGGAGCTGTTTTTT. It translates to CASSPPGLNTGELFF. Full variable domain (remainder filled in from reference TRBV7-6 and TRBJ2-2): GAGVSQSPRYKVTKRGQDVALRCDPISGHVSLYWYRQALGQGPEFLTYFNYEAQQDKSGLPNDRFSAERPEGSISTLTIQRTEQRDSAMYRCASSPPGLNTGELFFGEGSRLTVL.

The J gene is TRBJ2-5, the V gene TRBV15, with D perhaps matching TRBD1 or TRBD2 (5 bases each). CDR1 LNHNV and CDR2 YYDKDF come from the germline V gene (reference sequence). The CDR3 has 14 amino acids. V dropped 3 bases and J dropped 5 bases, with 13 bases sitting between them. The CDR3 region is CATSRPSGQETQYF. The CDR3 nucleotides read TGTGCCACCAGCAGGCCCTCGGGGCAGGAGACCCAGTACTTC.